Each of the 20 T cell receptor beta chains below was sequenced from the same sample in a study of T cell repertoires in aging, cancer and after chemotherapy (dated by TCRdb to between 2019 and 2020). TCR beta rearrangements were amplified from genomic DNA extracted from peripheral blood rather than from sorted cells or RNA. The instrument given in TCRdb is Illumina MiSeq. Rearranged TRB sequences spanning V, D and J segments were amplified in a multiplex touch-down PCR with a mixed TRB-A/B primer pool. The public reads were reanalyzed by TCRdb: fastp trimming at Q25, MiXCR alignment, in-frame beta chains only. Each record represents a unique CDR3 protein, reported with the most common genes and DNA among its rows. The sample table lists about 12,000 distinct CDR3 sequences, about a third of them with a count of one. The top ten clones comprise roughly 6.7% of the sample. Material: blood. Receptors were obtained from a human donor in good health. The donor label of this sample is uncertain.

In this sample, this clonotype turned up a few times. The V and J genes are TRBV11-3 and TRBJ2-1; 7 bases are a match to TRBD2. The germline CDR1 and CDR2 sequences are SGHNT and YENEEA. The J segment lost 0 bases and the V segment lost 7 bases, leaving 9 bases of the junction unmatched. The CDR3 has 16 residues. DNA for the CDR3: TGTGCCAGCACCAGGTCCCGGACTAGCTCCTACAATGAGCAGTTCTTC. It translates to CASTRSRTSSYNEQFF.

CDR3 bases: TGTGCCAGTAGTGTTAGACCTAGGGAGACCCAGTACTTC. Protein product: CASSVRPRETQYF. The chain joins TRBV19 to TRBJ2-5; D is uncertain. The length of the CDR3 is 13 residues. Germline V gene sequence: CDR1 LNHDA, CDR2 SQIVND (reference sequence). Trimming cost V 5 bases and J 5 bases, with 12 bases left between them. The full variable domain, completed using reference TRBV19 and TRBJ2-5, is DGGITQSPKYLFRKEGQNVTLSCEQNLNHDAMYWYRQDPGQGLRLIYYSQIVNDFQKGDIAEGYSVSREKKESFPLTVTSAQKNPTAFYLCASSVRPRETQYFGPGTRLLVL.

The CDR3 spells CASSGSSYNEQFF. The DNA of the CDR3 is TGTGCCAGCAGCGGGAGTTCCTACAATGAGCAGTTCTTC. V usage is TRBV6-5 and J usage is TRBJ2-1; TRBD2 is a possible D gene (6 bases). CDR3 size: 13 residues. V was trimmed by 6 bases and J by 1 base, leaving 7 bases between them. Germline V gene sequence: CDR1 MNHEY, CDR2 SVGAGI.

Only one count was recorded for this clonotype. Sequence at one end of the junction differs from germline and may be a read error. The CDR3 region has the DNA TGCGCCAGCAGTGATTCAGGGGTTCGTTATGGCTACACCTTC. Its translation: CASSDSGVRYGYTF. This sequence joins TRBV6-5 and TRBJ1-2; a weak D match, TRBD1 (6 bases). Germline V lookup: CDR1 MNHEY, CDR2 SVGAGI. This CDR3 region has 14 residues.

This clonotype is medium-sized by share. The V and J genes are TRBV19 and TRBJ2-2; weak D call: TRBD2 (6 bases). Germline CDR1 reads LNHDA; CDR2 reads SQIVND (reference sequence). Trimming stripped 7 bases from V and 1 base from J, with 10 bases between. This CDR3 comprises 14 residues. The chain's CDR3 is CASMPGLNTGELFF. The DNA of the CDR3 is TGTGCCAGTATGCCGGGACTGAACACCGGGGAGCTGTTTTTT.

The chain employs TRBV20-1 and TRBJ2-5, with 11 bases lining up with TRBD2. The CDR3 loop spans 15 amino acids. With V trimmed by 5 bases and J by 7 bases, 12 bases remained unmatched. The V gene's germline CDR1 is DFQATT and CDR2 SNEGSKA (reference sequence). The CDR3 reads CSAPRGSGGVATQYF. In nucleotides, the CDR3 is TGCAGTGCTCCTCGGGGTAGCGGGGGGGTAGCGACCCAGTACTTC.

This clonotype ranks as medium-sized. The J gene is TRBJ2-7, the V gene TRBV29-1; no clear D gene. Germline V gene lookup returns CDR1 SQVTM and CDR2 ANQGSEA. The V end lost 6 bases, the J end lost 3 bases, and 18 bases lay between the germline ends. The CDR3 is 14 residues long. The CDR3 here is CSVRRTTFGYEQYF. CDR3 nucleotide sequence: TGCAGCGTAAGGCGCACTACGTTTGGCTACGAGCAGTACTTC.

This clonotype has a single count. The chain employs TRBV30 and TRBJ1-2; no clear D. V lost 0 bases to trimming and J lost 2 bases, with 4 bases between them. The CDR3 has 12 amino acids. Looked up from germline, CDR1 is GTSNPN and CDR2 is SVGIG (reference sequence). The CDR3 is CAWSVLNYGYTF. CDR3 bases: TGTGCCTGGAGTGTACTCAACTATGGCTACACCTTC.

This clonotype is labeled medium-sized. The gene calls are TRBV11-3 and TRBJ2-4, with 7 bases matching TRBD1. Germline CDR1 is SGHNT and CDR2 is YENEEA. The CDR3 loop spans 16 amino acids. The junction had 3 bases not matched to a gene; V was cut back by 1 base and J by 0 bases. The CDR3 region has the DNA TGTGCCAGCAGCTTAGGCGGACAGGTAGCCAAAAACATTCAGTACTTC. Protein product: CASSLGGQVAKNIQYF.

This clonotype was counted between two and nine times. V usage is TRBV13 and J usage is TRBJ2-5; D is perhaps TRBD1 (6 bases). Trimming pared 2 bases from V and 5 bases from J, leaving 12 bases between. This CDR3 comprises 14 residues. Germline V gene data show CDR1 as PRHDT and CDR2 as FYEKMQ (reference sequence). The CDR3 spells CASSLITGMETQYF. The CDR3 DNA sequence: TGTGCCAGCAGCTTAATAACAGGGATGGAGACCCAGTACTTC.

The sample holds one count of this clonotype. J is TRBJ2-7 and V is TRBV6-6; D might be TRBD2 (5 bases). Germline loops: CDR1 MNHNY, CDR2 SVGAGI (reference sequence). CDR3 length equals 15 residues. Deletions cut 5 bases from V and 3 bases from J, with 17 bases between. The CDR3 is CASSDPGNSVYEQYF. Here the CDR3 DNA reads TGTGCCAGCAGTGACCCCGGGAATAGCGTCTACGAGCAGTACTTC.

There are a few counts of this clonotype. The chain couples TRBV24-1 to TRBJ2-5; D uncertain. This CDR3 contains 12 residues. V lost 6 bases and J lost 3, with 7 bases in between. Germline CDR1 and CDR2: KGHDR and SFDVKD. As DNA, the CDR3 is TGTGCCACCAGTAACGGAGAAGAGACCCAGTACTTC. Its protein is CATSNGEETQYF.

A note on this clonotype: Possible read error: a much larger clone is one base away. V and J are TRBV29-1 and TRBJ2-7; D tentatively reads TRBD1 or TRBD2 (6 bases each). This CDR3 region has 17 residues. Germline loops: CDR1 SQVTM, CDR2 ANQGSEA. Here the CDR3 reads CGVVWERGAGDSYEQYF. In DNA form, the CDR3 reads TGCGGCGTTGTATGGGAACGCGGGGCAGGGGACTCCTACGAGCAGTACTTC.

This rearrangement joins TRBV6-2 or TRBV6-3 to TRBJ2-1; 13 positions agree with TRBD2. V gave up 6 bases and J gave up 7 bases; unmatched junction bases: 9. This CDR3 contains 16 residues. Per germline, CDR1 MNHEY and CDR2 SVGEGT. CDR3 bases: TGTGCCAGCAGCCACGAAACTAGCGGGGGGGCTAATGAGCAGTTCTTC. It codes for CASSHETSGGANEQFF.

This chain connects TRBV18 to TRBJ1-5, with 7 nucleotides matching TRBD1. The CDR3 has 14 residues. Germline lookup yields CDR1 KGHSH and CDR2 LQKENI. Trimming at V came to 3 bases and at J to 3 bases, leaving 2 bases not matched to a gene. CDR3 amino acids: CASSPGQDNQPQHF. As DNA, the CDR3 is TGTGCCAGCTCACCTGGACAGGACAATCAGCCCCAGCATTTT.

The chain links TRBV5-1 to TRBJ2-1; a weak D match, TRBD2 (7 bases). The germline gives CDR1 SGHRS, CDR2 YFSETQ. The germline V and J ends were trimmed by 2 bases and 4 bases, with 16 bases remaining between them. CDR3 length: 16 amino acids. DNA of the CDR3: TGCGCCAGCAGCTTAGGGGGGGAGGGCCGTTACAATGAGCAGTTCTTC. Its protein product is CASSLGGEGRYNEQFF.

This clonotype was observed a few times. The J gene is TRBJ2-7, the V gene TRBV6-5; D tentatively reads TRBD1 or TRBD2 (5 bases each). Germline CDR1 MNHEY, CDR2 SVGAGI. The CDR3 sequence is 14 residues long. V lost 4 bases, J lost 4 bases, and 14 bases lay in between. The CDR3 is CASSSTRQIYEQYF. CDR3 DNA sequence: TGTGCCAGCAGTTCAACTAGACAGATATACGAGCAGTACTTC.

The chain carries TRBV6-5 and TRBJ2-7, with 7 bases fitting TRBD1. The CDR3 extends over 14 amino acids. The trim removed 6 bases at V and 5 bases at J, leaving 10 bases unmatched. The germline V gene encodes CDR1 MNHEY and CDR2 SVGAGI. The CDR3 region has the DNA TGTGCCAGCAGCCCCCGACAGGGAAGGGACGAGCAGTACTTC. It is translated as CASSPRQGRDEQYF.

This rearrangement joins TRBV18 to TRBJ2-3, with 7 positions matching TRBD2. The V and J ends lost 3 bases and 2 bases, in that order; junction bases with no gene match: 11. The V gene's germline CDR1 is KGHSH and CDR2 LQKENI. The CDR3 runs to 17 residues. In nucleotides, the CDR3 is TGTGCCAGCTCACCGGGGATAGGGGAGGGCCTCACAGATACGCAGTATTTT. Translating it yields CASSPGIGEGLTDTQYF.

This clonotype is labeled as medium-sized. V is TRBV11-3 and J is TRBJ2-1, with D possibly being TRBD2 (6 bases). V lost 3 bases and J lost 9, with 12 bases in between. This CDR3 has 13 residues. Germline V gene data show CDR1 as SGHNT and CDR2 as YENEEA. CDR3 in amino acids: CASSFGGAGEQFF. As DNA, the CDR3 is TGTGCCAGCAGCTTCGGCGGGGCGGGTGAGCAGTTCTTC.